The 32 T cell receptor beta chains given below trace back to one sample, sequenced in a study of T-cell memory formation after mild COVID-19. From the 5' RACE reads, TCRdb called clonotypes with MiXCR, one entry per CDR3 protein. The table lists just under 550,000 distinct CDR3 sequences, about a fifth of them singletons. The specimen sequenced was PBMCs or a T cell subset sorted from them (not recorded which). The receptors derive from an adult woman who had mild COVID-19 (a few samples of this study predate the infection). Cell type and time point are not known.

In this sample, this clonotype turned up a few times. V is TRBV12-3 or TRBV12-4 and J is TRBJ2-1, with 7 bases lining up with TRBD2. This CDR3 comprises 14 residues. V shed 2 bases and J 8 bases; nucleotides not matched to a gene: 6. The CDR3 region is CASSLFLSGDEQFF. As DNA, the CDR3 is TGTGCCAGCAGTTTATTCCTCAGCGGGGATGAGCAGTTCTTC.

This clonotype was observed at least ten times. The gene calls are TRBV6-6 and TRBJ2-5, with D perhaps matching TRBD1 (6 bases). The CDR3 runs to 15 residues. V dropped 6 bases and J dropped 3 bases, with 17 bases sitting between them. Germline values: CDR1 MNHNY, CDR2 SVGAGI (reference sequence). The DNA of the CDR3 is TGTGCCAGCAGCAACTCCCTACAGGGCGAAGAGACCCAGTACTTC. It specifies CASSNSLQGEETQYF.

V and J are TRBV10-1 and TRBJ1-5, with a weak D call TRBD1 (5 bases). V lost 10 bases, J lost 8 bases, and 15 bases lay in between. Germline V CDR1 and CDR2: WNHNN, SYGVQD (reference sequence). The CDR3 runs 12 residues. Here the CDR3 reads CANKDRSEPQHF. The CDR3 region has the DNA TGCGCCAACAAAGACAGATCGGAGCCCCAGCATTTT.

This clonotype has more than one count but fewer than ten. This chain connects TRBV5-1 to TRBJ2-7; D gene unclear. The CDR3 spans 16 residues. The V gene lost 1 base and the J gene lost 0 bases, with 14 bases spanning the gap. Germline CDR1 and CDR2: SGHRS and YFSETQ. CDR3 amino acids: CASSLLAASSSYEQYF. The CDR3 DNA reads as TGCGCCAGCAGCTTGCTCGCGGCTTCGAGCTCCTACGAGCAGTACTTC.

The rearrangement joins TRBV10-3 to TRBJ1-5; the D gene is possibly TRBD1 (6 bases). The V end was cut by 3 bases, the J end by 7 bases, with 10 bases between. The CDR3 extends over 13 amino acids. Germline assignment: CDR1 ENHRY and CDR2 SYGVKD. CDR3 residues: CAISEQGVQPQHF. The CDR3 DNA is TGTGCCATCAGTGAACAGGGTGTCCAGCCCCAGCATTTT.

This rearrangement joins TRBV14 to TRBJ1-1; D is unclear. The CDR3 length is 14 residues. Germline V lookup: CDR1 SGHDN, CDR2 FVKESK. The V gene lost 1 base and the J gene lost 4 bases, with 10 bases spanning the gap. The CDR3 bases are TGTGCCAGCAGCCAAGGTCCGCCTCGCACTGAAGCTTTCTTT. Translating gives CASSQGPPRTEAFF.

The rearrangement uses TRBV5-6 and TRBJ1-2; D unclear. V lost 6 bases to trimming and J lost 2 bases, with 11 bases between them. The CDR3 spans 13 residues. Germline assignment: CDR1 SGHDT and CDR2 YYEEEE. DNA of the CDR3: TGTGCCAGCAAAAATGGGGAGAACTATGGCTACACCTTC. This encodes CASKNGENYGYTF.

The chain links TRBV25-1 to TRBJ2-7; weak D call: TRBD1 (5 bases). The CDR3 has 13 amino acids. V gave up 5 bases and J gave up 6 bases, with 14 bases separating them. Germline V CDR1 and CDR2: MGHDK, SYGVNS. The CDR3 region has the DNA TGTGCCAGCAGTAACGCACAGGTACGCGAGCAGTACTTC. Translation: CASSNAQVREQYF.

In this sample, this clonotype turned up a few times. The V call is TRBV3-1, the J call TRBJ2-1, with TRBD2 matching 10 bases. The CDR3 covers 17 residues. Germline CDR1 is LGHDT and CDR2 is YNNKEL (reference sequence). Losses at the gene ends were 3 bases for V and 9 bases for J; bases not matched to a gene: 14. CDR3 sequence reads: CASSHPPPLAGFSEQFF. Written as DNA, the CDR3 is TGTGCCAGCAGCCATCCTCCGCCACTAGCGGGGTTCAGTGAGCAGTTCTTC.

This clonotype was seen a handful of times. The chain employs TRBV7-2 and TRBJ1-1; D unclear. Trimming removed 2 bases from V and 8 bases from J, with 18 bases in between. This CDR3 region has 15 residues. Germline V gene data show CDR1 as SGHTA and CDR2 as FQGNSA. The CDR3 loop is CASSLSGPQLGEAFF. The CDR3 nucleotides are TGTGCCAGCAGCTTATCCGGTCCGCAGTTAGGGGAAGCTTTCTTT.

The chain combines TRBV15 with TRBJ1-5, with D uncertain. V lost 1 base and J lost 3, with 4 bases in between. The germline V gene encodes CDR1 LNHNV and CDR2 YYDKDF (reference sequence). The CDR3 is made up of 13 amino acids. The CDR3 region has the DNA TGTGCCACCAGCAGAGGGGCCAATCAGCCCCAGCATTTT. As protein: CATSRGANQPQHF.

This chain joins TRBV7-9 and TRBJ2-7; D ambiguous. This CDR3 contains 14 residues. The V gene's germline CDR1 is SEHNR and CDR2 FQNEAQ (reference sequence). V gave up 3 bases and J gave up 0 bases, with 9 bases separating them. The CDR3 sequence: CASSFLRSSYEQYF. CDR3 sequence (DNA): TGTGCCAGCAGCTTTCTTCGGAGCTCCTACGAGCAGTACTTC.

This clonotype has just a few counts. This chain joins TRBV7-9 and TRBJ2-7; D remains ambiguous. From germline, CDR1 is SEHNR and CDR2 FQNEAQ (reference sequence). This CDR3 is 14 amino acids long. Deletions cut 2 bases from V and 2 bases from J, with 10 bases between. The CDR3 here is CASSLSTETYEQYF. For the CDR3, the DNA is TGTGCCAGCAGCTTATCCACGGAGACCTACGAGCAGTACTTC.

This clonotype was detected many times. The gene calls are TRBV24-1 and TRBJ1-5, with D hard to call. The germline V gene encodes CDR1 KGHDR and CDR2 SFDVKD. The CDR3 covers 12 residues. Trimming took off 0 bases at V and 4 bases at J, with 0 bases between the two ends. The CDR3 loop is CATSDLNQPQHF. The CDR3 nucleotides are TGTGCCACCAGTGATTTGAATCAGCCCCAGCATTTT.

This clonotype occurred a few times. The chain couples TRBV7-9 to TRBJ2-2; 8 bases align to TRBD2. The CDR3 covers 17 residues. Per germline, CDR1 SEHNR and CDR2 FQNEAQ (reference sequence). The ends lost 5 bases at V and 7 bases at J; junction bases unmatched: 15. The CDR3 loop is CASSPPQREKWYGELFF. The DNA of the CDR3 is TGTGCCAGCAGCCCACCCCAGCGGGAGAAGTGGTACGGGGAGCTGTTTTTT.

This chain joins TRBV9 and TRBJ2-3, with D tentatively TRBD1 (5 bases). The CDR3 loop spans 14 amino acids. The germline V gene encodes CDR1 SGDLS and CDR2 YYNGEE. V shed 0 bases and J shed 6 bases, with 11 bases lying between them. The CDR3 loop is CASSVADIWDTQYF. The CDR3 region has the DNA TGTGCCAGCAGCGTAGCGGACATTTGGGATACGCAGTATTTT.

The V and J genes are TRBV5-5 and TRBJ2-4; D gene uncertain. The ends were cut back, 0 bases at V and 8 bases at J, with 9 bases in the middle. From germline, CDR1 is SGHKS and CDR2 YYEKEE (reference sequence). The CDR3 is 13 residues long. CDR3 nucleotide sequence: TGTGCCAGCAGCTTGGTCAGTGGAGACATTCAGTACTTC. This encodes CASSLVSGDIQYF.

This clonotype has more than one count but fewer than ten. The gene calls are TRBV4-2 and TRBJ2-5, with 8 nucleotides matching TRBD2. CDR3 length: 14 amino acids. Per the germline V gene, CDR1 is LGHNA and CDR2 is YNFKEQ. The V gene end was trimmed by 3 bases and the J gene end by 4 bases; junction bases not matched to a gene: 4. The CDR3: CASSHPRGGETQYF. CDR3 bases: TGTGCCAGCAGCCACCCCCGGGGGGGAGAGACCCAGTACTTC.

This clonotype was seen more than once but under ten times. The chain links TRBV5-1 to TRBJ2-6; D is perhaps TRBD2 (5 bases). The germline V and J ends were trimmed by 7 bases and 0 bases, with 23 bases remaining between them. The CDR3 extends over 19 amino acids. The germline gives CDR1 SGHRS, CDR2 YFSETQ. CDR3 nucleotides: TGCGCCAGCTTCAACTGGACTCCTTATACCTACTCTGGGGCCAACGTCCTGACTTTC. Protein product: CASFNWTPYTYSGANVLTF.

This clonotype has a handful of counts. The rearrangement links TRBV11-2 to TRBJ1-1; no firm D call. Trimming pared 6 bases from V and 4 bases from J, leaving 18 bases between. CDR3 size: 15 residues. Germline CDR1 SGHAT, CDR2 FQNNGV. CDR3 nucleotides: TGTGCCAGCAGGCTGGACCGCGGGGTGGTCACTGAAGCTTTCTTT. Its translation: CASRLDRGVVTEAFF.

The chain combines TRBV7-2 with TRBJ2-1; 14 nucleotides match TRBD2. J was trimmed by 1 base and V by 4 bases; bases with no gene match: 12. This CDR3 has 20 amino acids. CDR1 and CDR2 (germline): SGHTA, FQGNSA. CDR3 amino acids: CASSWTPGLAGAKSYNEQFF. The CDR3 coding sequence is TGTGCCAGCAGCTGGACGCCGGGACTAGCGGGAGCCAAGTCCTACAATGAGCAGTTCTTC.

The chain has TRBV10-3 and TRBJ2-1, with 14 bases matching TRBD2. CDR3 length: 14 residues. Germline CDR1 and CDR2: ENHRY and SYGVKD. The V and J ends lost 6 bases and 9 bases, in that order; junction bases with no gene match: 4. CDR3 sequence (DNA): TGTGCCATCAGGGGGACTAGCGGGAGTCTTGAGCAGTTCTTC. Encoded protein: CAIRGTSGSLEQFF.

This clonotype was detected many times. The chain employs TRBV3-1 and TRBJ2-2; a weak D match, TRBD1 (6 bases). Germline CDR1 and CDR2: LGHDT and YNNKEL (reference sequence). With 4 bases removed from V and 2 bases from J, the gap between germline ends came to 11 bases. This CDR3 contains 15 residues. The CDR3 region has the DNA TGTGCCAGCAGCCTAGGACAGCGCAACACCGGGGAGCTGTTTTTT. Translating gives CASSLGQRNTGELFF.

This clonotype was detected a few times. This chain uses TRBV4-1 with TRBJ1-1; 7 bases fit TRBD1. CDR1 is MGHRA and CDR2 is YSYEKL in the germline V gene. This CDR3 contains 16 residues. V lost 1 base, J lost 4 bases, and 9 bases stayed unmatched. CDR3 nucleotides: TGCGCCAGCAGCCAAGCGACTACTGGGACAGTCACTGAAGCTTTCTTT. It yields the protein CASSQATTGTVTEAFF.

This chain links TRBV6-1 with TRBJ2-1; D tentatively fits TRBD1 or TRBD2 (6 bases each). CDR1 is MNHNS, CDR2 SASEGT, per germline. The ends were cut back, 7 bases at V and 11 bases at J, with 12 bases in the middle. The CDR3 runs to 11 residues. CDR3 protein: CASINGGQQFF. The CDR3 DNA sequence: TGTGCCAGCATCAACGGGGGCCAGCAGTTCTTC.

This chain links TRBV7-8 with TRBJ1-5, with 11 bases that match TRBD1. J lost 2 bases, V lost 5 bases, and 5 bases had no gene match. This CDR3 has 16 amino acids. Per the germline V gene, CDR1 is SGHVS and CDR2 is FQNEAQ. CDR3 sequence reads: CASSRTGGTGNQPQHF. CDR3 bases: TGTGCCAGCAGCCGGACAGGGGGCACAGGCAATCAGCCCCAGCATTTT.

Only a few counts were recorded for this clonotype. The chain combines TRBV7-9 with TRBJ2-3; 9 bases agree with TRBD1. J gave up 6 bases and V 4 bases, and 8 bases lay outside the gene matches. CDR3 size: 15 residues. The germline gives CDR1 SEHNR, CDR2 FQNEAQ (reference sequence). The CDR3 coding sequence is TGTGCCAGCAGCTCTGACAGGGGGGTAGCGGATACGCAGTATTTT. This sequence encodes CASSSDRGVADTQYF.

The V call is TRBV20-1, the J call TRBJ2-2; 7 positions agree with TRBD2. V shed 5 bases, J shed 9 bases, and the junction held 6 bases outside the gene matches. CDR3 size: 12 residues. The V gene's germline CDR1 is DFQATT and CDR2 SNEGSKA (reference sequence). CDR3 loop: CSALTGGRELFF. The CDR3 DNA is TGCAGTGCTCTAACGGGAGGTCGGGAGCTGTTTTTT.

This clonotype was seen at least ten times. The V and J genes are TRBV29-1 and TRBJ1-1; D unclear. The CDR3 covers 8 residues. Germline V CDR1 and CDR2: SQVTM, ANQGSEA. V dropped 8 bases and J dropped 8 bases, with 6 bases sitting between them. The CDR3 coding sequence is TGCAGCTCCGGGGAAGCTTTCTTT. Protein product: CSSGEAFF.

The CDR3 spells CASRYRHSSNQPQHF. For the CDR3, the DNA is TGTGCCAGCAGGTACAGGCACTCGAGCAATCAGCCCCAGCATTTT. The V and J genes are TRBV2 and TRBJ1-5, with D possibly matching TRBD1 (5 bases). The ends were cut back, 6 bases at V and 1 base at J, with 13 bases in the middle. In germline, CDR1 is SNHLY, CDR2 FYNNEI. The CDR3 is made up of 15 amino acids.

The chain combines TRBV4-1 with TRBJ2-3, with 8 bases matching TRBD1. Germline-derived CDR1 and CDR2 are MGHRA and YSYEKL. This CDR3 contains 16 residues. The V and J ends lost 0 bases and 4 bases, in that order; junction bases with no gene match: 6. The CDR3 here is CASSQDGRGRSDTQYF. DNA for the CDR3: TGCGCCAGCAGCCAAGACGGCAGGGGGCGGTCAGATACGCAGTATTTT.

This clonotype has more than one count but fewer than ten. V and J are TRBV2 and TRBJ2-1; perhaps TRBD2 as D (6 bases). CDR1 SNHLY and CDR2 FYNNEI come from the germline V gene. CDR3 length: 13 residues. Trimming removed 1 base at V and 12 bases at J, with 13 bases between. The CDR3 nucleotides read TGTGCCAGCAGTGAAGGACTGCGGGAAGCGCAGTTCTTC. As protein: CASSEGLREAQFF. Complete variable domain (other parts from reference TRBV2 and TRBJ2-1): EPEVTQTPSHQVTQMGQEVILRCVPISNHLYFYWYRQILGQKVEFLVSFYNNEISEKSEIFDDQFSVERPDGSNFTLKIRSTKLEDSAMYFCASSEGLREAQFFGPGTRLTVL.